This TCR beta chain originates from a study of technical replicates of blood from a handful of donors. Only in-frame clones appear in the TCRdb table, and some are missing; sequencing was by immunoSEQ multiplex PCR. The sample carries 55,000 to 65,000 clones, 95% to 98% recorded once. Sequenced sample: T cells isolated from PBMCs. The TCR originated in a human donor in good health.

The chain's CDR3 is CASSFGVRQGIVEQFF. Written as DNA, the CDR3 is TGCGCCAGCAGCTTCGGGGTAAGACAGGGAATTGTTGAGCAGTTCTTC. This rearrangement joins TRBV5-1 to TRBJ2-1; 7 positions agree with TRBD1. V gave up 2 bases and J gave up 9 bases; unmatched junction bases: 14. This CDR3 has 16 residues. Per the germline V gene, CDR1 is SGHRS and CDR2 is YFSETQ.